The 14 T cell receptor beta chains below come from one sample, sequenced in a study of blood T cell repertoires in COVID-19. Clones were sequenced by immunoSEQ multiplex PCR, and TCRdb holds only the in-frame ones, with some missing. This sample carries roughly 60,000 clones, approximately 80% of them seen once, and the ten largest clones take more than 12%. The material sequenced was peripheral blood. These receptors all stem from a man at least 80 years old with acute or convalescent COVID-19.

This clone has a count of ten or more. The CDR3 reads CASSFGQGAAGNTIYF. CDR3 in DNA: TGTGCCAGCAGCTTCGGACAGGGGGCCGCTGGAAACACCATATATTTT. The chain recombines TRBV7-9 with TRBJ1-3; 11 nucleotides agree with TRBD1. The V segment lost 3 bases and the J segment 2 bases; nucleotides outside the gene matches: 3. Looked up from germline, CDR1 is SEHNR and CDR2 is FQNEAQ (reference sequence). This CDR3 spans 16 amino acids.

V gene TRBV6-5 combines with J gene TRBJ2-1, with TRBD2 matching 14 bases. This CDR3 is 14 amino acids long. The germline V gene has CDR1 MNHEY and CDR2 SVGAGI. V was pared by 7 bases and J by 6 bases, with 2 bases of the junction left unmatched. CDR3 bases: TGTGCCAGCATGACTAGCGGGGGGGCCAATGAGCAGTTCTTC. Translation: CASMTSGGANEQFF.

The table lists this clone with a few counts. This sequence joins TRBV5-5 and TRBJ2-5; 11 positions agree with TRBD1. The ends lost 4 bases at V and 4 bases at J; junction bases unmatched: 6. The length of the CDR3 is 15 residues. Germline V CDR1 and CDR2: SGHKS, YYEKEE (reference sequence). The CDR3: CASSRRTGGVETQYF. Written as DNA, the CDR3 is TGTGCCAGCAGCCGGAGGACAGGGGGCGTAGAGACCCAGTACTTC.

V gene TRBV3-1 (or the pseudogene TRBV3-2) combines with J gene TRBJ2-5; 7 bases line up with TRBD1. Per germline, CDR1 LGHDT and CDR2 YNNKEL (reference sequence). This CDR3 comprises 13 residues. J was trimmed by 5 bases and V by 1 base; bases with no gene match: 1. CDR3 in DNA: TGTGCCAGCAGCCAAGGCAGGGGGGAGACCCAGTACTTC. It yields the protein CASSQGRGETQYF.

This sequence joins TRBV3-1 (or the pseudogene TRBV3-2) and TRBJ1-6; D remains ambiguous. Per the germline V gene, CDR1 is LGHDT and CDR2 is YNNKEL (reference sequence). The CDR3 loop spans 14 amino acids. The V gene lost 1 base and the J gene lost 7 bases, with 8 bases spanning the gap. The CDR3 sequence is CASSQGHSNSPLHF. The CDR3 nucleotides read TGTGCCAGCAGCCAAGGTCACAGCAATTCACCCCTCCACTTT.

This chain joins TRBV5-1 and TRBJ2-7, with D possibly being TRBD1 (6 bases). Trimming removed 1 base at V and 2 bases at J, with 13 bases between. This CDR3 is 15 amino acids long. Germline V CDR1 and CDR2: SGHRS, YFSETQ. CDR3 sequence (DNA): TGCGCCAGCAGCTTGTCCGGGACACCTACCTACGAGCAGTACTTC. Translated: CASSLSGTPTYEQYF.

The gene calls are TRBV18 and TRBJ1-4; weak D call: TRBD1 (6 bases). The CDR3 runs 14 residues. V was cut by 6 bases and J by 6 bases, with 14 bases left in between. CDR1 is KGHSH and CDR2 is LQKENI in the germline V gene. This CDR3 reads CASSGTTRDEKLFF. CDR3 DNA: TGTGCCAGCTCTGGGACAACCCGCGATGAAAAACTGTTTTTT.

The J gene is TRBJ2-2, the V gene TRBV5-1; no reliable D call. This CDR3 spans 15 amino acids. From germline, CDR1 is SGHRS and CDR2 YFSETQ. Trimming shortened V by 1 base and J by 4 bases, and 11 bases separated the two germline ends. The CDR3 DNA reads as TGCGCCAGCAGCTTGAATTGGAGACCCACCGGGGAGCTGTTTTTT. Translation: CASSLNWRPTGELFF.

The genes are TRBV5-4 and TRBJ1-2; 8 bases are shared with TRBD1. Trimming took 4 bases from V and 7 from J; bases not matched to a gene: 6. CDR3 length: 13 amino acids. Germline CDR1 SGHNT, CDR2 YYREEE (reference sequence). In DNA form, the CDR3 reads TGTGCCAGCAGCCAGGACAGGGACCGTGGCTACACCTTC. The encoded protein is CASSQDRDRGYTF.

J is TRBJ2-3 and V is TRBV2, with 7 bases matching TRBD2. The CDR3 runs to 16 residues. Germline trimming cut 5 bases from V and 0 bases from J; bases unmatched to any gene: 8. CDR1 and CDR2 (germline): SNHLY, FYNNEI. The CDR3 nucleotides are TGTGCCAGCAGTCCCCTAGCGGCGGTCAGCACAGATACGCAGTATTTT. Its protein is CASSPLAAVSTDTQYF.

V usage is TRBV7-9 and J usage is TRBJ2-7; D not certain. Looked up from germline, CDR1 is SEHNR and CDR2 is FQNEAQ (reference sequence). The CDR3 consists of 12 residues. Trimming stripped 7 bases from V and 2 bases from J, with 9 bases between. The chain's CDR3 is CASTQSPYEQYF. The CDR3 DNA reads as TGTGCCAGCACCCAATCCCCCTACGAGCAGTACTTC.

This CDR3 is CASSLLSISGNTIYF. The CDR3 DNA follows: TGTGCCAGCAGCTTATTGTCAATCTCTGGAAACACCATATATTTT. The chain combines TRBV7-8 with TRBJ1-3; D not certain. Trimming pared 2 bases from V and 0 bases from J, leaving 8 bases between. This CDR3 is built from 15 residues. CDR1 and CDR2 (germline): SGHVS, FQNEAQ.

This chain links TRBV4-1 with TRBJ1-4; unclear D gene. V was pared by 0 bases and J by 4 bases, with 12 bases between. In germline, CDR1 is MGHRA, CDR2 YSYEKL. The CDR3 runs to 16 residues. CDR3 in DNA: TGCGCCAGCAGCCAAGATCGTGAGGCCTATAATGAAAAACTGTTTTTT. Amino acid sequence: CASSQDREAYNEKLFF.

The V gene is TRBV3-1 (or the pseudogene TRBV3-2), the J gene TRBJ2-7; the D gene is possibly TRBD1 (5 bases). Germline V CDR1 and CDR2: LGHDT, YNNKEL (reference sequence). There are 15 residues in the CDR3. Trimming took 1 base from V and 0 from J, leaving 10 bases between them. The CDR3 DNA reads TGTGCCAGCAGCCAAGTCAGGGCTCGCTCCTACGAGCAGTACTTC. This translates into CASSQVRARSYEQYF.